What follows are 19 T cell receptor beta chains derived from one specimen sequenced in a study of blood T cell repertoires in COVID-19. The data were produced by immunoSEQ multiplex PCR, yet TCRdb's version contains in-frame clones alone and is incomplete. Of 200,000 to 250,000 clones in the sample, around four fifths were seen once. Specimen: peripheral blood. These receptors all come from an elderly woman with COVID-19, enrolled during active disease.

This clone occurred a few times. The rearrangement links TRBV9 to TRBJ1-2; perhaps TRBD1 as D (6 bases). The CDR3 runs to 15 residues. The V and J ends lost 0 bases and 2 bases respectively, with 11 bases between them. CDR1 is SGDLS and CDR2 is YYNGEE in the germline V gene. This CDR3 reads CASSVATGPNYGYTF. The DNA of the CDR3 is TGTGCCAGCAGCGTAGCGACAGGCCCCAACTATGGCTACACCTTC.

This chain joins TRBV30 and TRBJ1-1; 7 bases agree with TRBD1. The CDR3 sequence is 13 residues long. Germline-derived CDR1 and CDR2 are GTSNPN and SVGIG (reference sequence). V dropped 2 bases and J dropped 4; count of bases not matched to a gene: 4. The DNA of the CDR3 is TGTGCCTGGAGTTATCAGGGGGGCACTGAAGCTTTCTTT. It codes for CAWSYQGGTEAFF.

This chain uses TRBV18 with TRBJ1-1; TRBD1 aligns across 7 bases. J lost 6 bases, V lost 3 bases, and 4 bases had no gene match. Germline values: CDR1 KGHSH, CDR2 LQKENI. The CDR3 runs to 13 residues. DNA for the CDR3: TGTGCCAGCTCACCTGGACAGGTACCTGAAGCTTTCTTT. Translated, it gives CASSPGQVPEAFF.

V gene TRBV24-1 combines with J gene TRBJ2-5; possible D gene TRBD1, 6 bases. The ends were cut back, 4 bases at V and 7 bases at J, with 18 bases in the middle. There are 15 residues in the CDR3. CDR1 is KGHDR and CDR2 is SFDVKD in the germline V gene. The CDR3 loop is CATSDPRQATGTQYF. The CDR3 DNA is TGTGCCACCAGTGACCCCCGACAGGCCACCGGGACCCAGTACTTC.

This clone was detected once. This sequence joins TRBV5-1 and TRBJ1-2, with 7 nucleotides matching TRBD1. The length of the CDR3 is 15 residues. Germline V gives CDR1 SGHRS, CDR2 YFSETQ. V shed 4 bases, J shed 0 bases, and the junction held 6 bases outside the gene matches. CDR3 in amino acids: CASSAQGDPNYGYTF. Here the CDR3 DNA reads TGCGCCAGCAGCGCTCAGGGGGACCCTAACTATGGCTACACCTTC.

V is TRBV30 and J is TRBJ1-2; D ambiguous. V was clipped by 5 bases and J by 5 bases, with 12 bases between them. There are 12 residues in the CDR3. Germline V lookup: CDR1 GTSNPN, CDR2 SVGIG (reference sequence). The CDR3 loop is CAWSRDIYGYTF. The CDR3 DNA is TGTGCCTGGTCTCGAGACATTTATGGCTACACCTTC.

The rearrangement joins TRBV12-3 or TRBV12-4 to TRBJ1-6; D is undetermined. This CDR3 comprises 13 residues. V lost 1 base, J lost 9 bases, and 7 bases lay in between. The CDR3 sequence is CASSLDGISPLHF. DNA of the CDR3: TGTGCCAGCAGTTTAGACGGGATTTCACCCCTCCACTTT.

The chain employs TRBV2 and TRBJ1-2; maybe TRBD1 (5 bases). Germline loops: CDR1 SNHLY, CDR2 FYNNEI. The CDR3 is 15 amino acids. Trimming took 5 bases from V and 0 from J, leaving 13 bases between them. The CDR3 coding sequence is TGTGCCAGCAGTCGGTCGACAGCTCCTAACTATGGCTACACCTTC. It is translated as CASSRSTAPNYGYTF.

This chain links TRBV4-1 with TRBJ2-1; 7 bases agree with TRBD2. The CDR3 has 17 residues. Germline V gene lookup returns CDR1 MGHRA and CDR2 YSYEKL. V shed 4 bases and J 3 bases; nucleotides not matched to a gene: 12. CDR3 in amino acids: CASSPSLGGGRYNEQFF. The CDR3, as DNA: TGCGCCAGCAGCCCGAGTTTGGGGGGGGGTCGCTACAATGAGCAGTTCTTC.

This clone was counted a few times. The chain recombines TRBV5-4 with TRBJ2-1; 8 bases are shared with TRBD2. Looked up from germline, CDR1 is SGHNT and CDR2 is YYREEE (reference sequence). The CDR3 runs 15 residues. V dropped 4 bases and J dropped 6; count of bases not matched to a gene: 9. The DNA of the CDR3 is TGTGCCAGCAGCCCGGGACTCGGGGGGGCCAATGAGCAGTTCTTC. Amino acids: CASSPGLGGANEQFF.

The table lists this clone with a few counts. The chain links TRBV18 to TRBJ1-1; D remains unclear. This CDR3 is built from 14 residues. Trimming shortened V by 2 bases and J by 5 bases, and 12 bases separated the two germline ends. Germline values: CDR1 KGHSH, CDR2 LQKENI. CDR3 sequence reads: CASSPKLDNTEAFF. DNA of the CDR3: TGTGCCAGCTCACCAAAGCTCGATAATACTGAAGCTTTCTTT.

This clone has a single count. The chain joins TRBV30 to TRBJ2-1, with a tentative D call TRBD2 (6 bases). CDR3 length: 14 residues. Per germline, CDR1 GTSNPN and CDR2 SVGIG (reference sequence). V was shortened by 5 bases and J by 4 bases, with 15 bases between the two germline ends. The CDR3 nucleotides are TGTGCCTGGGGCCTCTCGGGACTTTACAATGAGCAGTTCTTC. Protein sequence: CAWGLSGLYNEQFF.

The chain carries TRBV5-5 and TRBJ1-1; perhaps TRBD1 as D (5 bases). The CDR3 totals 17 residues. V was trimmed by 0 bases and J by 9 bases, leaving 24 bases between them. Per the germline V gene, CDR1 is SGHKS and CDR2 is YYEKEE (reference sequence). CDR3 residues: CASSLGGLPGNSAQAFF. The CDR3 DNA is TGTGCCAGCAGCTTGGGGGGCCTACCGGGTAACTCAGCCCAAGCTTTCTTT.

In regard to this clone: Other DNA sequences of this sample code for an identical CDR3. The chain recombines TRBV9 with TRBJ2-1; perhaps TRBD2 as D (5 bases). This CDR3 is 15 amino acids long. Trimming left V 0 bases short and J 3 bases short, with 10 bases between. Germline CDR1 SGDLS, CDR2 YYNGEE. The CDR3 reads CASSVGLAYYNEQFF. The CDR3 DNA reads TGTGCCAGCAGCGTAGGGCTAGCCTACTACAATGAGCAGTTCTTC.

The rearrangement uses TRBV2 and TRBJ2-7, with a weak D call TRBD2 (6 bases). Trimming removed 4 bases at V and 2 bases at J, with 12 bases between. Germline V gene lookup returns CDR1 SNHLY and CDR2 FYNNEI. The CDR3 runs 14 residues. CDR3 amino acids: CASSGGAITYEQYF. In nucleotides, the CDR3 is TGTGCCAGCAGTGGCGGGGCAATCACCTACGAGCAGTACTTC. Filled out from reference TRBV2 and TRBJ2-7, the complete variable domain reads EPEVTQTPSHQVTQMGQEVILRCVPISNHLYFYWYRQILGQKVEFLVSFYNNEISEKSEIFDDQFSVERPDGSNFTLKIRSTKLEDSAMYFCASSGGAITYEQYFGPGTRLTVT.

At least ten counts were recorded for this clone. DNA of the CDR3: TGTGCCATCACAGGCTCCCAGTACAATGAGCAGTTCTTC. It is translated as CAITGSQYNEQFF. This chain joins TRBV10-3 and TRBJ2-1; unclear D gene. CDR1 and CDR2 from the germline V gene are ENHRY and SYGVKD. V was clipped by 7 bases and J by 4 bases, with 11 bases between them. This CDR3 contains 13 residues.

The chain recombines TRBV19 with TRBJ2-4; D unclear. The CDR3 length is 13 residues. CDR1 and CDR2 from the germline V gene are LNHDA and SQIVND (reference sequence). Trimming shortened V by 2 bases and J by 6 bases, and 8 bases separated the two germline ends. The CDR3 DNA reads TGTGCCAGTAGTATAAGCGCAGCAAACATTCAGTACTTC. Translated: CASSISAANIQYF.

The chain carries TRBV2 and TRBJ2-3; TRBD2 matches 12 bases. V was pared by 6 bases and J by 3 bases, with 7 bases of the junction left unmatched. The CDR3 runs to 16 residues. Germline V gene sequence: CDR1 SNHLY, CDR2 FYNNEI. The chain's CDR3 is CASRKTSGRLTDTQYF. CDR3 nucleotides: TGTGCCAGCAGGAAGACTAGCGGGAGACTAACAGATACGCAGTATTTT. Full variable domain (remainder filled in from reference TRBV2 and TRBJ2-3): EPEVTQTPSHQVTQMGQEVILRCVPISNHLYFYWYRQILGQKVEFLVSFYNNEISEKSEIFDDQFSVERPDGSNFTLKIRSTKLEDSAMYFCASRKTSGRLTDTQYFGPGTRLTVL.

The rearrangement links TRBV27 to TRBJ1-2; D remains unclear. This CDR3 region has 13 residues. V was shortened by 5 bases and J by 4 bases, with 11 bases between the two germline ends. The germline V gene has CDR1 MNHEY and CDR2 SMNVEV (reference sequence). The CDR3 sequence: CASSPGFSYGYTF. The DNA for the CDR3 is TGTGCCAGCAGTCCAGGTTTCTCCTATGGCTACACCTTC.